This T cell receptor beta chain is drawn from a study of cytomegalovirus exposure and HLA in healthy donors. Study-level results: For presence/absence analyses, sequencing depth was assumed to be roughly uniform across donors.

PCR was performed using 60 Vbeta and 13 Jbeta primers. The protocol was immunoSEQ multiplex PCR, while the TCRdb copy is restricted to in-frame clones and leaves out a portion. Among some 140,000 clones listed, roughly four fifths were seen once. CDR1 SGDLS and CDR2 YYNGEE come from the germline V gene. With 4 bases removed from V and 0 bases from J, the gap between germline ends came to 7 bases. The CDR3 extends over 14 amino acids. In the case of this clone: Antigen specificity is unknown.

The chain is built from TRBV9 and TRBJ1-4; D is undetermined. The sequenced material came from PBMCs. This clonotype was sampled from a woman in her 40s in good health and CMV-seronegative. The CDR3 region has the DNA TGTGCCAGCAGCCTTTCGTCAACTAATGAAAAACTGTTTTTT. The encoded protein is CASSLSSTNEKLFF.